The entry below describes one TCR beta chain. Its antigen is unknown. Germline values: CDR1 SEHNR, CDR2 FQNEAQ (reference sequence). The ends were cut back, 5 bases at V and 3 bases at J, with 14 bases in the middle. This CDR3 region has 14 residues. TCRdb's copy holds only in-frame clones and misses some; the assay was immunoSEQ multiplex PCR. The profile shows fewer than 80,000 clones, around 85% of them singletons. This entry comes from a study of OX40 agonist ivuxolimab in advanced cancers. Overall study context: Patients received ivuxolimab, an agonistic anti-OX40 (CD134) antibody. Partial responses were recorded for three patients, including one with hepatocellular carcinoma and two with cutaneous melanoma.

A history of autoimmune disease or systemic immunosuppression excluded patients. Study results and caveats: Among the lowest peripheral clonal expansion occurred in 0.1-3.0 mg/kg partial responders.

The genes are TRBV7-9 and TRBJ2-7; D perhaps matches TRBD1 (6 bases). This material consisted of CD4+ or CD8+ T cells sorted from blood, taken in a trial of the OX40 agonist ivuxolimab. The origin of this receptor is an adult with an advanced solid tumor such as melanoma, head and neck, liver or kidney cancer. Here the CDR3 DNA reads TGTGCCAGCAGCCACCAGGACAGATACTACGAGCAGTACTTC. This codes for CASSHQDRYYEQYF.